What follows is one TCR beta chain and its context. The antigen it recognizes is unknown. The sample holds no much larger clone one base away, and base qualities are not on file. The sample belongs to a study of blood T cells in healthy people across ages (dated by TCRdb to the mid-2010s). The study in broad terms: Template switching captured roughly one uniquely barcoded TCR beta cDNA molecule per two T cells in model experiments. To track age-related changes in TCR beta repertoire diversity, the study relied on deep sequencing normalized with unique cDNA molecular identifiers. Donors were grouped into four age groups: young (average 16 years), middle-aged (roughly 40), aged (about 60) and long-lived (just over 80). Donors of different ages were randomly distributed across sequencing lanes to avoid experimental bias. Using the same blood draw, the study looked at two additional independent replicas of 1 million unique cDNA reads for two donors, one aged 18 to 30 and the other aged 80 or older. What the research found in general, with its limitations: A strong correlation was found between observed TCR beta diversity and the percentage of naive T cells measured by flow cytometry. The long-lived group showed more naive CD4+ T cells, fewer expanded clones and increased TCR diversity than the aged group, suggesting age selection. Estimates of total diversity from one million sequenced T cells were regarded as lower bounds and underestimates. As age increased, observed TCR beta diversity per million T cells dropped in a roughly linear way, and a significant reduction was already evident by age around 41. Because profiling used bulk unsorted PBMCs, naive and antigen-experienced compartments could not be compared conclusively. Because the CMV infection status of the donors was unknown, age-related changes in expanded clonotypes may potentially have been confounded.

CDR1 and CDR2, looked up from the germline V gene, are LGHNA and YSLEER. V gives up 0 bases and J gives up 5 bases, and the segment between their germline ends measures 13 bases. Counted from cysteine to phenylalanine, this CDR3 has 15 amino acids. Only the CDR3 region is kept as DNA, spanning 45 bases read in frame from base 1. Systemically healthy Caucasian individuals from Russia, some 36 in total and aged about 6 to 95 years, were included as donors. Each donor gave ten milliliters of peripheral blood, collected into EDTA-treated Vacutainer tubes. Ficoll-Paque density-gradient centrifugation was used to isolate PBMCs, with at least 6 million obtained per sample. Total RNA was extracted from PBMCs with Trizol reagent, with at least 5.5 micrograms obtained per sample. For every donor, flow cytometry on a PBMC aliquot measured the percentage of naive CD45RAhigh/CD27high T cells. The library was generated by 5' RACE. Sequencing used an Illumina HiSeq 2500. A second PCR of about 7 to 12 cycles was run with a J-beta primer mix and a sample-barcoded 5' primer. A unique molecular identifier was introduced onto each TCR beta cDNA molecule by a template-switch 5' adaptor carrying 12 random nucleotides. Each sample yielded at least 2.5 million CDR3-containing paired-end reads. All of the RNA was converted into first-strand cDNA using the Mint cDNA synthesis kit, with a TRBC-specific oligonucleotide serving as the primer. After uracil-DNA glycosylase treatment, a first 18-cycle PCR used universal primers M1SS and BC2_uni_R on all cDNA. The study's own analysis went as follows. Each sample was normalized by randomly selecting 1 million high-quality reads, each carrying a distinct molecular identifier. Instead of being binned into consensus sequences, reads with shared molecular identifiers were discarded. CDR3 identification, clonotype clustering and error correction used MiTCR with a Q25 quality threshold and the strictest error-elimination algorithm. A nonparametric unseen species model with Euler transformation was used to estimate lower-bound total TCR beta diversity. The raw public reads went through TCRdb reprocessing: fastp at Q25, MiXCR clone calling, in-frame beta chains kept. Rows with a matching CDR3 protein are joined into one entry that keeps the most common DNA and genes. What appears here as the V and J calls and clone size reflects TCRdb's work, not the paper's. The table for this sample lists under 1 million distinct CDR3 sequences; under 55% of them were counted only once. Together, the top ten hold about a fifth of the sample.

This sequence originates from a man aged 60 to 69 in good health. The chain employs TRBV4-3 and TRBJ2-5; perhaps TRBD2 is the D gene, with 7 bases matching. The material sequenced was blood. The DNA sequence reads TGCGCCAGCAGCCAAGAATGGGAGGGGGACGAGACCCAGTACTTC. Translated, it gives CASSQEWEGDETQYF.